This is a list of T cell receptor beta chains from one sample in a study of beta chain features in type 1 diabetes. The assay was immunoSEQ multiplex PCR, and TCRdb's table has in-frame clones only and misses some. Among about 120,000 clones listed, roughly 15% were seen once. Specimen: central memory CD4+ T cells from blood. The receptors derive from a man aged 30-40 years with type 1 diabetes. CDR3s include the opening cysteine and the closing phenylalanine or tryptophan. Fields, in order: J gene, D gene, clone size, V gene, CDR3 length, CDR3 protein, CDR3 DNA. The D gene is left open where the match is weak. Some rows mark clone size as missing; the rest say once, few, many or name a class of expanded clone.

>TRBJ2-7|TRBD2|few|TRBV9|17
CASSVGLAGGSSYEQYF
TGTGCCAGCAGCGTAGGCCTAGCGGGGGGAAGCTCCTACGAGCAGTACTTC
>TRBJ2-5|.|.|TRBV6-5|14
CAISESGSQETQYF
TGTGCCATCAGTGAGTCGGGCAGCCAAGAGACCCAGTACTTC
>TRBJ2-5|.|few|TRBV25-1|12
CATAVRQETQYF
TGTGCCACCGCAGTAAGGCAAGAGACCCAGTACTTC
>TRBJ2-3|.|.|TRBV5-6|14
CASSLRAVTDTQYF
TGTGCCAGCAGCTTGAGAGCGGTCACAGATACGCAGTATTTT
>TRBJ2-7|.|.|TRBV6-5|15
CASSYSSQGSYEQYF
TGTGCCAGCAGTTACTCGAGCCAGGGATCCTACGAGCAGTACTTC
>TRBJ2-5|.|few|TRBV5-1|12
CASSLGWETQYF
TGCGCCAGCAGCTTGGGTTGGGAGACCCAGTACTTC
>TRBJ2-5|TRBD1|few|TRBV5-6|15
CASSPDRAREETQYF
TGTGCCAGCAGCCCGGACAGGGCACGAGAAGAGACCCAGTACTTC
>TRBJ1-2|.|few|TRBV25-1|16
CASSEWAAGANYGYTF
TGTGCCAGCAGTGAATGGGCAGCGGGTGCTAACTATGGCTACACCTTC
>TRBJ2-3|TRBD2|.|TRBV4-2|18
CASSQDGTSGGAADTQYF
TGTGCCAGCAGCCAAGACGGGACTAGCGGGGGGGCGGCAGATACGCAGTATTTT
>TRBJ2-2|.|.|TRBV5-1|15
CASSLAPTTTGELFF
TGCGCCAGCAGCTTGGCCCCGACCACCACCGGGGAGCTGTTTTTT
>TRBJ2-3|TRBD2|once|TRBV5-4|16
CASSSLWGGGTDTQYF
TGTGCCAGCAGCTCCCTTTGGGGGGGAGGCACAGATACGCAGTATTTT
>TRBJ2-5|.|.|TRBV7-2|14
CASSSSLPKETQYF
TGTGCCAGCAGCTCTTCTCTCCCCAAAGAGACCCAGTACTTC
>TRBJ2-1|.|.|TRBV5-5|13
CASSPNEGNEQFF
TGTGCCAGCAGCCCGAATGAAGGGAATGAGCAGTTCTTC
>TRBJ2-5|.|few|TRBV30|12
CAWSPLRETQYF
TGTGCCTGGAGTCCCCTGCGGGAGACCCAGTACTTC
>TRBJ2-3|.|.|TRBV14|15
CASKDSRHSTDTQYF
TGTGCCAGCAAAGACAGCCGACATAGCACAGATACGCAGTATTTT